This entry features one T cell receptor beta chain sequence. What it binds is unknown. Other DNA variants within this sample encode the same CDR3. Clones were read by immunoSEQ multiplex PCR, and TCRdb kept only the in-frame ones, dropping some. The sample carries 180,000 or so clones, around 88% recorded once. The sample comes from a study of Ad26.COV2.S vaccination and SARS-CoV-2 variants. Study-level results: Individuals receiving vaccine had higher spike-specific TCR breadth than placebo recipients did. Vaccinated and placebo-treated recipients had similar non-spike TCR breadth. Total T cell responses were possibly underestimated by TCR breadth and depth analyses.

This CDR3 contains 15 residues. V lost 0 bases, J lost 2 bases, and 8 bases lay in between. CDR1 MNHEY and CDR2 SVGAGI come from the germline V gene. The input for sequencing was peripheral blood, taken after recovery from COVID-19. This clonotype was obtained from a human donor who had recovered from COVID-19. V and J are TRBV6-5 and TRBJ1-5; D is possibly TRBD1 (6 bases). The CDR3 here is CASSYSRQGNQPQHF. CDR3 nucleotides: TGTGCCAGCAGTTACTCAAGACAGGGCAATCAGCCCCAGCATTTT.